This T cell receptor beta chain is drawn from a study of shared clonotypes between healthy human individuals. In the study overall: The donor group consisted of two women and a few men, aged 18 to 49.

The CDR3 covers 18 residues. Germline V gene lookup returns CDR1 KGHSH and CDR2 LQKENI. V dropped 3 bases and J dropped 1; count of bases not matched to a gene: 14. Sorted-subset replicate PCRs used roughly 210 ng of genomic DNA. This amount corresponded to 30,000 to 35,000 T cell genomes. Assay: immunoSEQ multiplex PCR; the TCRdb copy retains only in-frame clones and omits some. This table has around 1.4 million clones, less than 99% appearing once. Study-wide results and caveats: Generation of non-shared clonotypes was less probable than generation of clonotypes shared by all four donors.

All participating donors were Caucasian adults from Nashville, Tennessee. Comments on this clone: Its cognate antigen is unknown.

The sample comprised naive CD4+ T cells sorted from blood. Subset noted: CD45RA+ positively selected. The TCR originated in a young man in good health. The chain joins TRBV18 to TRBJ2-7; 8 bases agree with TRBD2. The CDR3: CASSPYPRASGQSYEQYF. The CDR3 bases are TGTGCCAGCTCACCGTATCCCAGGGCTAGCGGGCAGTCCTACGAGCAGTACTTC.